The present T cell receptor (beta chain) was sequenced within a study of blood T cell repertoires in COVID-19. Clones were sequenced by immunoSEQ multiplex PCR, and TCRdb holds only the in-frame ones, with some missing. The sample lists hundreds of thousands of clones, 89% occurring once. Germline V gives CDR1 MDHEN, CDR2 SYDVKM. The CDR3 runs to 16 residues. Unmatched junction bases numbered 9, after V lost 7 bases and J lost 2 bases. This sequence originates from a man between 60 and 75 years old who had recovered from COVID-19. The material sequenced was PBMCs or T cells enriched from blood (not recorded which). V is TRBV28 and J is TRBJ1-4; 8 nucleotides match TRBD1. CDR3 sequence (DNA): TGTGCCAGCACTGAACAGGGGGGAGCGACTAATGAAAAACTGTTTTTT. This sequence encodes CASTEQGGATNEKLFF.